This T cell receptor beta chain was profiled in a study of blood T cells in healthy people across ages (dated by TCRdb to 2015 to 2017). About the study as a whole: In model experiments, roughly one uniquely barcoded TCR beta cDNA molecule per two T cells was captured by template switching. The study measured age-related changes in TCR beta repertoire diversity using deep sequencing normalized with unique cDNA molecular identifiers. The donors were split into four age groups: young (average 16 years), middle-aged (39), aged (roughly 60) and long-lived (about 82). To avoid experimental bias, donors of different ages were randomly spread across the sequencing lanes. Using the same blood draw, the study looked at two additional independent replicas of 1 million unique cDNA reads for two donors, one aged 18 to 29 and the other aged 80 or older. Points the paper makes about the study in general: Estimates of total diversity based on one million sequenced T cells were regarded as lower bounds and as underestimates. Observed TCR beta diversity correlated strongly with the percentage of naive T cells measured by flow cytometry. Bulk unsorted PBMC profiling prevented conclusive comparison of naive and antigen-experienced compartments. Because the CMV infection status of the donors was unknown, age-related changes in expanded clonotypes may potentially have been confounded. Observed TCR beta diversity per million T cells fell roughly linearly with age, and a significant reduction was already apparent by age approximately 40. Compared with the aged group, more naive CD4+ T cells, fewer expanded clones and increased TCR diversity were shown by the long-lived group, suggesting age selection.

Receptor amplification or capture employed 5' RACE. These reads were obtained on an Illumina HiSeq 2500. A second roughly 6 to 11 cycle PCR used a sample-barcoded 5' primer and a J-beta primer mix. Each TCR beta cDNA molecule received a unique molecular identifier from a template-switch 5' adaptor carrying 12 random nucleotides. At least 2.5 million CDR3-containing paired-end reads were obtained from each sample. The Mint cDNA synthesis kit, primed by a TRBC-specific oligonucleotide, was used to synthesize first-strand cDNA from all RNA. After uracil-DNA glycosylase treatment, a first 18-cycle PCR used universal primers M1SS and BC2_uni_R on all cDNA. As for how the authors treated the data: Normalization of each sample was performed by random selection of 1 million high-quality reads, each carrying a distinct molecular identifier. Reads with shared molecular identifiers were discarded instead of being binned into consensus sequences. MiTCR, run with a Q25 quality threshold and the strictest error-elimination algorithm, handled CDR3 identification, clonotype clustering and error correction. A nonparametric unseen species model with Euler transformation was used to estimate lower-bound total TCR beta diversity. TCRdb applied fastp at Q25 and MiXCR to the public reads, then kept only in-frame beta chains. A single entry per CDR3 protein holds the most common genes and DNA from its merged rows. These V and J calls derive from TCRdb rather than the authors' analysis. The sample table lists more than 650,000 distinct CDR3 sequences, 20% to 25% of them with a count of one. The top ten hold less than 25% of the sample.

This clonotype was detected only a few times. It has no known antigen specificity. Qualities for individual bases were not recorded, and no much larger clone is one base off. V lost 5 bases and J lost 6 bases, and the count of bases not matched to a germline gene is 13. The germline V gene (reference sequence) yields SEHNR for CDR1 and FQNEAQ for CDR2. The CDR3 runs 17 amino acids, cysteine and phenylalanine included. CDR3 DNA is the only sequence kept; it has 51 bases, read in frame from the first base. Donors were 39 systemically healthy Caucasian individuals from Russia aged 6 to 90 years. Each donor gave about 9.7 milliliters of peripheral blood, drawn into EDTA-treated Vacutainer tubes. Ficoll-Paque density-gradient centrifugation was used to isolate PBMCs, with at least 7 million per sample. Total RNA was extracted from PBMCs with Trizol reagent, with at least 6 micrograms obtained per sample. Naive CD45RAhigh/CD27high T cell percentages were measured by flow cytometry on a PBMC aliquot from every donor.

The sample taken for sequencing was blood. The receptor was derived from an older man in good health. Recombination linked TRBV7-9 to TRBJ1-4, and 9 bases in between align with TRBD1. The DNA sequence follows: TGTGCCAGCAGCAAACCGGGACAGGGAGCCCTGGATGAAAAACTGTTTTTT. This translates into CASSKPGQGALDEKLFF. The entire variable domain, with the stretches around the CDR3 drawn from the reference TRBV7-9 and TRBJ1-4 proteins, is DTGVSQNPRHKITKRGQNVTFRCDPISEHNRLYWYRQTLGQGPEFLTYFQNEAQLEKSRLLSDRFSAERPKGSFSTLEIQRTEQGDSAMYLCASSKPGQGALDEKLFFGSGTQLSVL.